The TCR beta chain described here comes from a study of breast tumors, draining lymph nodes, adjacent tissues. The CDR3 consists of 14 residues. Per germline, CDR1 SGHDT and CDR2 YYEEEE. Between the trimmed V and J ends, which lost 2 bases and 6 bases, there was a span of 12 bases. TCRdb re-derived calls from the multiplex PCR reads in MiXCR, one entry per CDR3 protein. The table shows about 14,000 distinct CDR3 sequences, with around 59% occurring only once. The receptor was derived from a female donor with breast cancer. Some clones in this sample may be carry-over from other donors' samples. The chain has TRBV5-6 and TRBJ1-5; weak D call: TRBD1 (5 bases). The sample was tumor-adjacent breast tissue. The CDR3 region is CASSLRGMGQPQHF. The CDR3 nucleotides read TGTGCCAGCAGCTTACGGGGGATGGGTCAGCCCCAGCATTTT.